This T cell receptor (beta chain) was recorded in a study of T cells after posttransplantation cyclophosphamide. Germline V gene lookup returns CDR1 MDHEN and CDR2 SYDVKM. V was clipped by 10 bases and J by 0 bases, with 12 bases between them. This CDR3 has 14 residues. Treatment was busulfan-fludarabine conditioning, a marrow graft, and cyclophosphamide on days +3 and +4. Some clones are missing from TCRdb's copy, which holds only in-frame ones; the method was immunoSEQ multiplex PCR. The sample shows approximately 5,900 clones, 1.5% to 2% of them seen only once. The rearrangement uses TRBV28 and TRBJ1-4; maybe TRBD1 (5 bases). The starting material was PBMCs, obtained 242 days after a stem cell transplant with posttransplant cyclophosphamide. The TCR comes from a male patient aged 25-45 years who received an allogeneic stem cell transplant from a related donor, was CMV-positive, and had no GVHD. Some of these T cells may belong to the graft donor. The CDR3 is CAISGGATNEKLFF. Written as DNA, the CDR3 is TGTGCCATCTCGGGGGGAGCAACTAATGAAAAACTGTTTTTT.